The T cell receptor (beta chain) described here comes from a study of CD8 T cells in Susac syndrome. Across the study: There were Susac syndrome patients who were therapy-naive at blood draw, others on corticosteroids, and others on intravenous immunoglobulin alone. Study-wide results and limits: Acknowledgment was made by the study that its TCR sequencing and HLA analysis involved a relatively small number of individuals. CD8+ clonal expansion in Susac was maximal in TEMRA cells and in active patients.

With respect to this clonotype: Its antigen remains unidentified.

This CDR3 region has 15 residues. V shed 2 bases, J shed 4 bases, and the junction held 4 bases outside the gene matches. The germline V gene encodes CDR1 LGHDT and CDR2 YNNKEL (reference sequence). Random hexamers were used to reverse transcribe the RNA input (about 0.5 to 1 ug). The immunoSEQ assay covered 54 Vbeta and 13 Jbeta segments for CDR3. TCRdb re-called the immunoSEQ multiplex PCR reads through MiXCR, storing one row per CDR3 protein. Among around 100,000 distinct CDR3 sequences listed, around 95% were seen once. The V call is TRBV3-1, the J call TRBJ2-1; 8 positions match TRBD1. The specimen was CD8+ T cells from PBMCs. The sequence was obtained from a human donor with Susac syndrome. The CDR3: CASSQRTGFYNEQFF. In DNA, the CDR3 is TGTGCCAGCAGCCAACGGACAGGGTTTTACAATGAGCAGTTCTTC.